This T cell receptor (beta chain) derives from a study of blood T cell repertoires in COVID-19. Turning to the study itself: Sample material is recorded as cDNA or gDNA derived from T cells, B-cell-depleted T cells, or PBMCs.

Followed longitudinally, the Seattle patients had been enrolled during active infection. Data came from immunoSEQ multiplex PCR; TCRdb stores just in-frame clones and leaves some out. The sample has under 200,000 clones, roughly 82% seen once. Germline values: CDR1 SGHNT, CDR2 YYREEE (reference sequence). This CDR3 has 13 amino acids. V shed 2 bases and J shed 3 bases, with 9 bases lying between them. The sequencing input was peripheral blood. This sequence was found in a woman aged 60-70 years with COVID-19, enrolled during active disease. The chain recombines TRBV5-4 with TRBJ2-7; D is possibly TRBD1 (5 bases). The DNA for the CDR3 is TGTGCCAGCAGCTTAGGACAACACTACGAGCAGTACTTC. It yields the protein CASSLGQHYEQYF.